One and the same sample provided the 31 T cell receptor beta chains below, sequenced in a study of blood T cell repertoires in COVID-19 (dated by TCRdb to 2018 to 2020). The library was produced with the immunoSEQ multiplex PCR assay. TCRdb holds this immuneACCESS table with in-frame rearrangements only. Some clones are missing; in checked studies, unresolved V genes explain under half, and the rest has no known cause. This sample has around 270,000 clones in its table, and about 88% of those were observed once. Approximately 2% of the sample rests with the top ten. Input material: peripheral blood. These receptors came from a man aged 25-45 years with active or convalescent COVID-19.

The chain couples TRBV10-3 to TRBJ2-3, with TRBD2 as a possible D gene (6 bases). The V gene's germline CDR1 is ENHRY and CDR2 SYGVKD. Trimming shortened V by 11 bases and J by 2 bases, and 23 bases separated the two germline ends. The length of the CDR3 is 16 residues. CDR3 loop: CAASHGTALSTDTQYF. The DNA of the CDR3 is TGTGCCGCGAGTCACGGGACTGCCTTATCCACAGATACGCAGTATTTT.

The chain employs TRBV5-1 and TRBJ1-4; perhaps TRBD1 as D (5 bases). Germline lookup yields CDR1 SGHRS and CDR2 YFSETQ. V was trimmed by 3 bases and J by 2 bases, leaving 14 bases between them. CDR3 length equals 16 residues. DNA of the CDR3: TGCGCCAGCAGCTCGGGCCATGGGGGGACTAATGAAAAACTGTTTTTT. Its protein is CASSSGHGGTNEKLFF.

The V call is TRBV13, the J call TRBJ2-3; TRBD2 matches 9 bases. This CDR3 is 17 amino acids long. The V segment lost 7 bases and the J segment 2 bases; nucleotides outside the gene matches: 13. Germline CDR1 PRHDT, CDR2 FYEKMQ (reference sequence). The DNA for the CDR3 is TGTGCCAGCACCCACCCCCCAGCGGGGGGTCCCACAGATACGCAGTATTTT. Protein: CASTHPPAGGPTDTQYF.

The chain is built from TRBV10-3 and TRBJ1-1, with unresolved D. The V end was cut by 4 bases, the J end by 0 bases, with 9 bases between. The CDR3 loop spans 14 amino acids. Per the germline V gene, CDR1 is ENHRY and CDR2 is SYGVKD. CDR3 protein: CAISARQMNTEAFF. Here the CDR3 DNA reads TGTGCCATCAGTGCCCGTCAGATGAACACTGAAGCTTTCTTT.

This clone was recorded a few times. The sample carries other DNA sequences with the same CDR3. The chain has TRBV29-1 and TRBJ1-2, with TRBD1 matching over 9 bases. Germline values: CDR1 SQVTM, CDR2 ANQGSEA. The CDR3 is 12 residues long. V lost 6 bases, J lost 8 bases, and 7 bases stayed unmatched. CDR3 protein: CSVADRGYGYTF. The CDR3 nucleotides are TGCAGCGTAGCCGACAGGGGGTACGGCTACACCTTC.

V usage is TRBV6-1 and J usage is TRBJ1-2; D is uncertain. V was trimmed by 1 base and J by 2 bases, leaving 11 bases between them. The V gene's germline CDR1 is MNHNS and CDR2 SASEGT. The CDR3 is made up of 15 amino acids. The CDR3 region has the DNA TGTGCCAGCAGTGAAGTCGGGTGGCAGAACTATGGCTACACCTTC. Its translation: CASSEVGWQNYGYTF.

J is TRBJ2-5 and V is TRBV4-1, with TRBD2 matching 8 bases. The length of the CDR3 is 15 residues. V lost 1 base and J lost 2; bases outside the gene matches: 3. Germline CDR1 reads MGHRA; CDR2 reads YSYEKL. The CDR3 is CASSQAGGAQETQYF. CDR3 DNA sequence: TGCGCCAGCAGCCAAGCGGGGGGGGCTCAAGAGACCCAGTACTTC.

The V call is TRBV7-9, the J call TRBJ1-1; no clear D. Germline CDR1 is SEHNR and CDR2 is FQNEAQ (reference sequence). The CDR3 runs to 13 residues. Trimming left V 8 bases short and J 0 bases short, with 10 bases between. The CDR3 loop is CASGRGLNTEAFF. The CDR3 DNA sequence: TGTGCCAGCGGCCGCGGGTTGAACACTGAAGCTTTCTTT.

V gene TRBV6-5 combines with J gene TRBJ1-6, with 9 bases fitting TRBD1. J lost 6 bases, V lost 4 bases, and 4 bases had no gene match. CDR3 length: 15 amino acids. Germline lookup yields CDR1 MNHEY and CDR2 SVGAGI. The CDR3: CASSFGTGINSPLHF. The CDR3 region has the DNA TGTGCCAGCAGTTTCGGGACAGGGATTAATTCACCCCTCCACTTT.

This rearrangement joins TRBV7-2 to TRBJ1-5; the D gene is possibly TRBD1 (5 bases). Looked up from germline, CDR1 is SGHTA and CDR2 is FQGNSA. Trimming left V 3 bases short and J 1 base short, with 10 bases between. The CDR3 runs 15 residues. DNA for the CDR3: TGTGCCAGCAGCTTCCAGGGTTGGAGCAATCAGCCCCAGCATTTT. Its translation is CASSFQGWSNQPQHF.

This chain uses TRBV6-5 with TRBJ1-1, with D possibly TRBD1 on 6 matching bases. V was trimmed by 2 bases and J by 6 bases, leaving 16 bases between them. The CDR3 spans 15 residues. Germline V gives CDR1 MNHEY, CDR2 SVGAGI. CDR3 nucleotides: TGTGCCAGCAGTTACGGATTACAGGGCCAGGCTGAAGCTTTCTTT. This gives the protein CASSYGLQGQAEAFF.

V is TRBV6-1 and J is TRBJ2-5, with 12 bases lining up with TRBD2. With V trimmed by 3 bases and J by 4 bases, 3 bases remained unmatched. The CDR3 runs 15 residues. The germline V gene has CDR1 MNHNS and CDR2 SASEGT. The CDR3 DNA reads TGTGCCAGCAGTGATACTAGCGGGGGGCCAGAGACCCAGTACTTC. Translating gives CASSDTSGGPETQYF.

This clone came up a few times. This chain joins TRBV14 and TRBJ2-7; 8 bases match TRBD1. Trimming took 1 base from V and 5 from J; bases not matched to a gene: 1. The CDR3 spans 13 residues. Germline CDR1 and CDR2: SGHDN and FVKESK. This CDR3 reads CASSQGQGNEQYF. CDR3 nucleotides: TGTGCCAGCAGCCAAGGACAGGGGAACGAGCAGTACTTC.

The chain is built from TRBV12-5 and TRBJ2-7, with 10 bases identical to TRBD2. V lost 2 bases and J lost 1; bases outside the gene matches: 8. CDR1 and CDR2 (germline): LGHNT, FRNRAP. CDR3 length: 17 residues. The CDR3 region is CASGLIPLAGASYEQYF. CDR3 DNA: TGTGCTAGTGGTTTGATCCCCCTAGCGGGGGCTTCCTACGAGCAGTACTTC.

The chain joins TRBV19 to TRBJ1-1; D gene unclear. The germline V gene encodes CDR1 LNHDA and CDR2 SQIVND (reference sequence). The length of the CDR3 is 15 residues. Trimming left V 3 bases short and J 1 base short, with 12 bases between. CDR3 sequence: CASSIPRRPNTEAFF. CDR3 coding DNA: TGTGCCAGTAGTATTCCCCGGAGACCGAACACTGAAGCTTTCTTT.

This chain connects TRBV3-1 (or the pseudogene TRBV3-2) to TRBJ2-1; 7 bases are a match to TRBD2. Trimming at V came to 0 bases and at J to 7 bases, leaving 12 bases not matched to a gene. There are 17 residues in the CDR3. The germline gives CDR1 LGHDT, CDR2 YNNKEL (reference sequence). CDR3 nucleotide sequence: TGTGCCAGCAGCCAAGAGGTGATAGCCTCCGGGGGGAATGAGCAGTTCTTC. Residues: CASSQEVIASGGNEQFF.

The rearrangement uses TRBV2 and TRBJ1-1, with 8 bases aligning to TRBD1. This CDR3 is built from 17 residues. V dropped 5 bases and J dropped 1; count of bases not matched to a gene: 12. CDR1 and CDR2 from the germline V gene are SNHLY and FYNNEI. The CDR3 spells CASSKNRQGRANTEAFF. The CDR3 DNA sequence: TGTGCCAGCAGTAAGAATCGACAGGGGAGGGCGAACACTGAAGCTTTCTTT.

The chain carries TRBV12-3 or TRBV12-4 and TRBJ2-2; perhaps TRBD2 as D (5 bases). Trimming took off 3 bases at V and 14 bases at J, with 16 bases between the two ends. This CDR3 has 13 residues. The CDR3: CASSLNPGWALFF. The CDR3 DNA reads TGTGCCAGCAGTTTGAATCCGGGGTGGGCTCTGTTTTTT.

This chain joins TRBV5-8 and TRBJ1-1; D is ambiguous. This CDR3 region has 12 residues. Trimming left V 4 bases short and J 3 bases short, with 7 bases between. Germline assignment: CDR1 SGHTS and CDR2 YDEGEE. CDR3 sequence reads: CASSNRDTEAFF. The CDR3 bases are TGTGCCAGCAGCAACCGGGACACTGAAGCTTTCTTT. Combining the CDR3 with reference TRBV5-8 and TRBJ1-1 gives the whole variable domain EAGVTQSPTHLIKTRGQQATLRCSPISGHTSVYWYQQALGLGLQFLLWYDEGEERNRGNFPPRFSGRQFPNYSSELNVNALELEDSALYLCASSNRDTEAFFGQGTRLTVV.

The genes are TRBV4-1 and TRBJ2-5; D gene ambiguous. Germline V CDR1 and CDR2: MGHRA, YSYEKL. Trimming took 1 base from V and 2 from J, leaving 8 bases between them. The CDR3 has 14 amino acids. CDR3 in amino acids: CASSQVSGQETQYF. The CDR3 DNA reads TGCGCCAGCAGCCAAGTGTCAGGTCAAGAGACCCAGTACTTC.

The rearrangement uses TRBV6-6 and TRBJ2-4; 9 positions match TRBD1. The junction had 4 bases not matched to a gene; V was cut back by 4 bases and J by 6 bases. The CDR3 totals 14 residues. The germline gives CDR1 MNHNY, CDR2 SVGAGI (reference sequence). CDR3 protein: CASSSPGQGNIQYF. The DNA of the CDR3 is TGTGCCAGCAGTTCCCCGGGACAGGGAAACATTCAGTACTTC.

This chain connects TRBV9 to TRBJ2-5, with 11 bases fitting TRBD2. The trim removed 3 bases at V and 2 bases at J, leaving 3 bases unmatched. The germline gives CDR1 SGDLS, CDR2 YYNGEE. The CDR3 has 15 residues. The CDR3 sequence: CASSALAGGQETQYF. CDR3 in DNA: TGTGCCAGCAGCGCCTTAGCGGGGGGGCAAGAGACCCAGTACTTC. The complete variable domain, with remaining parts taken from reference TRBV9 and TRBJ2-5, reads DSGVTQTPKHLITATGQRVTLRCSPRSGDLSVYWYQQSLDQGLQFLIQYYNGEERAKGNILERFSAQQFPDLHSELNLSSLELGDSALYFCASSALAGGQETQYFGPGTRLLVL.

V usage is TRBV7-9 and J usage is TRBJ2-7, with D maybe TRBD2 (6 bases). Trimming shortened V by 5 bases and J by 3 bases, and 11 bases separated the two germline ends. This CDR3 spans 13 amino acids. From germline, CDR1 is SEHNR and CDR2 FQNEAQ (reference sequence). The CDR3 sequence: CASSRGELYEQYF. In DNA, the CDR3 is TGTGCCAGCAGCCGCGGGGAACTCTACGAGCAGTACTTC.

J is TRBJ1-5 and V is TRBV19, with TRBD1 matching over 7 bases. CDR3 length equals 16 residues. Germline V gene data show CDR1 as LNHDA and CDR2 as SQIVND (reference sequence). J lost 5 bases, V lost 6 bases, and 13 bases had no gene match. The CDR3: CASSSQPGQGDQPQHF. CDR3 nucleotide sequence: TGTGCCAGTAGCTCCCAGCCGGGCCAGGGGGATCAGCCCCAGCATTTT.

The V call is TRBV7-3, the J call TRBJ2-7; D is possibly TRBD2 (6 bases). The V gene's germline CDR1 is SGHTA and CDR2 FQGTGA. V was trimmed by 5 bases and J by 4 bases, leaving 12 bases between them. CDR3 length equals 13 residues. The CDR3 coding sequence is TGTGCCAGCAGCCCACCGGCGGGATACGAGCAGTACTTC. Protein sequence: CASSPPAGYEQYF.

The chain has TRBV2 and TRBJ1-1; 7 positions agree with TRBD1. Germline V CDR1 and CDR2: SNHLY, FYNNEI. With V trimmed by 4 bases and J by 4 bases, 3 bases remained unmatched. CDR3 length: 13 residues. The DNA for the CDR3 is TGTGCCAGCAGTGTGGCAGGGGGCACTGAAGCTTTCTTT. Translated, it gives CASSVAGGTEAFF.

The genes are TRBV2 and TRBJ1-6, with D possibly matching TRBD1 (6 bases). Germline CDR1 SNHLY, CDR2 FYNNEI. V was clipped by 6 bases and J by 8 bases, with 11 bases between them. The CDR3 contains 13 residues. This chain's CDR3 is CASRPGQHSPLHF. In nucleotides, the CDR3 is TGTGCCAGCAGGCCCGGACAGCATTCACCCCTCCACTTT. The whole variable domain, remainder taken from reference TRBV2 and TRBJ1-6, is EPEVTQTPSHQVTQMGQEVILRCVPISNHLYFYWYRQILGQKVEFLVSFYNNEISEKSEIFDDQFSVERPDGSNFTLKIRSTKLEDSAMYFCASRPGQHSPLHFGNGTRLTVT.

V and J are TRBV4-1 and TRBJ2-1; D call uncertain. Germline lookup yields CDR1 MGHRA and CDR2 YSYEKL. The length of the CDR3 is 14 residues. The V and J ends lost 0 bases and 4 bases respectively, with 7 bases between them. CDR3: CASSQDLQYNEQFF. CDR3 nucleotide sequence: TGCGCCAGCAGCCAAGATCTACAGTACAATGAGCAGTTCTTC.

The J gene is TRBJ1-2, the V gene TRBV2; D call uncertain. Germline lookup yields CDR1 SNHLY and CDR2 FYNNEI. Trimming shortened V by 4 bases and J by 3 bases, and 6 bases separated the two germline ends. This CDR3 comprises 12 residues. The chain's CDR3 is CASSGHDYGYTF. Written as DNA, the CDR3 is TGTGCCAGCAGTGGACACGACTATGGCTACACCTTC.

J is TRBJ1-2 and V is TRBV9, with D unclear. The CDR3 covers 14 residues. Germline V lookup: CDR1 SGDLS, CDR2 YYNGEE. V dropped 4 bases and J dropped 3 bases, with 13 bases sitting between them. The CDR3, as DNA: TGTGCCAGCAGCCCGACTTCTACGGACTATGGCTACACCTTC. This gives the protein CASSPTSTDYGYTF.

V usage is TRBV3-1 (or the pseudogene TRBV3-2) and J usage is TRBJ2-7, with 9 bases identical to TRBD2. Germline V CDR1 and CDR2: LGHDT, YNNKEL (reference sequence). V dropped 3 bases and J dropped 0; count of bases not matched to a gene: 9. The CDR3 totals 17 residues. CDR3 nucleotides: TGTGCCAGCAGCCACGTACTCTTAGCGGGGGCCTCCTACGAGCAGTACTTC. Translating it yields CASSHVLLAGASYEQYF.